This T cell receptor (beta chain) is drawn from a study of shared clonotypes between healthy human individuals. On the study more broadly: Donor composition was two women and three men, aged 18 to 49. For every donor, three CD4 naive, three CD4 memory, two CD8 naive and one CD8 memory plates were used.

Per the original methods: Filtering differed for immunoSEQ, which gave only junction sequences without quality scores. Assay: immunoSEQ multiplex PCR; the TCRdb copy retains only in-frame clones and omits some. V and J calls and clone size follow that table, whereas D and trimming were derived from the DNA. In the table there are 1.4 million or so clones, about 98.5% of which are singletons. V gave up 11 bases and J gave up 1 base; unmatched junction bases: 12. The CDR3 loop spans 17 amino acids. In germline, CDR1 is ENHRY, CDR2 SYGVKD. Study-wide results and limits: It was the few donors that limited the genetic and exposure-history diversity represented.

As to this clone: The target antigen is unknown.

This clonotype originated in a man aged 25 to 45 in good health. The source material was naive CD4+ T cells sorted from blood. The subset was: CD45RA+ positively selected. The genes are TRBV10-3 and TRBJ2-2; 11 bases map to TRBD2. CDR3 sequence reads: CAVYSLGLAENTGELFF. The CDR3 coding sequence is TGTGCCGTATATAGTCTGGGACTAGCGGAGAACACCGGGGAGCTGTTTTTT.